This TCR beta chain was obtained from a study of T cells after yellow fever vaccination. General study results and limits: Overlap between CD4 and CD8 compartments was detected for a small share of clonotypes.

Via MiXCR, TCRdb re-called the 5' RACE reads, giving one row per CDR3 protein. The repertoire holds 180,000 or so distinct CDR3 sequences, with 9.5% to 11% as singletons. Between the trimmed V and J ends, which lost 5 bases and 0 bases, there was a span of 13 bases. Germline V CDR1 and CDR2: MGHDK, SYGVNS. The CDR3 runs to 15 residues. This clonotype was recorded a few times. Its target is not known. Sequences were derived from CD8+ T cells sorted from PBMCs, sampled 15 days after the yellow fever booster vaccination. The V and J genes are TRBV25-1 and TRBJ1-1; a weak D match, TRBD1 (5 bases). This clonotype was obtained from a man between 18 and 29 years old who received the YFV17D yellow fever vaccine. CDR3 sequence (DNA): TGTGCCAGCAGTCTTTGGTCGGACATGAACACTGAAGCTTTCTTT. It codes for CASSLWSDMNTEAFF.